The rows below give T cell receptor beta chains drawn from one sample of a study of blood T cell repertoires in COVID-19. Clones were read by immunoSEQ multiplex PCR, and TCRdb kept only the in-frame ones, dropping some. The table lists under 300,000 clones, about nine tenths of them singletons, with 6.2% in the top ten. The sample was peripheral blood. The receptor set was obtained from a man between 60 and 75 years old with acute or convalescent COVID-19. CDR3s include the opening cysteine and the closing phenylalanine or tryptophan. D genes are given only for firm matches. Rows may omit the clone size; those that give it use once, few, many or a size class.

TRBD2,few,TRBJ2-2,TRBV7-3,TGTGCCAGCAGCCCGATAAGGCGGGAGATTAACACCGGGGAGCTGTTTTTT,CASSPIRREINTGELFF
TRBD1,.,TRBJ1-1,TRBV7-2,TGTGCCAGCAGCCCCCCGGCAGGGGGCACTGAAGCTTTCTTT,CASSPPAGGTEAFF
TRBD1,.,TRBJ1-6,TRBV27,TGTGCCAGCAGTATCACTCCAGGGACAGGGGAAAATTCACCCCTCCACTTT,CASSITPGTGENSPLHF
.,few,TRBJ2-7,TRBV4-1,TGCGCCAGCAGCCAGGTGGGTAGCGGCTACGAGCAGTACTTC,CASSQVGSGYEQYF
TRBD1,once,TRBJ1-5,TRBV2,TGTGCCAGCAGTGAATTACAGGGGGTTCAGCCCCAGCATTTT,CASSELQGVQPQHF
.,.,TRBJ2-2,TRBV11-3,TGTGCCAGCAGCTTAGGACTAGGGTTCACCGGGGAGCTGTTTTTT,CASSLGLGFTGELFF
.,.,TRBJ2-7,TRBV28,TGTGCCAGCAGAGGACTCGGAGGGCCCGAGCAGTACTTC,CASRGLGGPEQYF
.,.,TRBJ1-6,TRBV7-3,TGTGCCAGCAGCTTATGGCCAGATAATTCACCCCTCCACTTT,CASSLWPDNSPLHF
TRBD1,.,TRBJ1-4,TRBV30,TGTGCCTGGATCAAGGAACCCGGGACAGGGGGCGAAAAACTGTTTTTT,CAWIKEPGTGGEKLFF
.,few,TRBJ2-7,TRBV9,TGTGCCAGCAGCGTCGACGGACACTACGAGCAGTACTTC,CASSVDGHYEQYF
TRBD1,.,TRBJ2-2,TRBV12-3/TRBV12-4,TGTGCCAGCAGCCTCCAGGGGGTCGGGGAGCTGTTTTTT,CASSLQGVGELFF
TRBD1,.,TRBJ1-2,TRBV7-9,TGTGCCAGCAGCCCCGGGGACAGGATTAACTATGGCTACACCTTC,CASSPGDRINYGYTF
TRBD2,.,TRBJ2-1,TRBV4-2,TGTGCCAGCAATACCTTTCTAGCGGGAGGGGCCGGCAATGAGCAGTTCTTC,CASNTFLAGGAGNEQFF
.,.,TRBJ2-7,TRBV27,TGTGCCAGCAGTTGGAGGGGAAGCTCCTACGAGCAGTACTTC,CASSWRGSSYEQYF
.,.,TRBJ1-4,TRBV7-2,TGTGCCAGCAGCCCGTCGGGGAGGGCCCGAGGTGAAAAACTGTTTTTT,CASSPSGRARGEKLFF
TRBD2,once,TRBJ2-3,TRBV7-3,TGTGCCAGCAGCCCCTCCGGACTAGCGGGAGTTACGCAGTATTTT,CASSPSGLAGVTQYF
.,few,TRBJ1-5,TRBV18,TGTGCCAGCTCACCACCTCTCGGGTACGGCAATCAGCCCCAGCATTTT,CASSPPLGYGNQPQHF
.,once,TRBJ2-5,TRBV19,TGTGCCACCCGTGGGGGCCAGGGTTCGTATGAGACCCAGTACTTC,CATRGGQGSYETQYF
.,few,TRBJ1-3,TRBV29-1,TGCAGCGTTGAGGACAGCCTCCGGGGAAACACCATATATTTT,CSVEDSLRGNTIYF
.,once,TRBJ2-2,TRBV6-5,TGTGCCAGCAGTTACCCGTCAGGGGTAGGGACCGGGGAGCTGTTTTTT,CASSYPSGVGTGELFF
TRBD1,.,TRBJ1-2,TRBV5-1,TGCGCCAGTCAGGGGGAGGCGCTCTATGGCTACACCTTC,CASQGEALYGYTF
TRBD1,.,TRBJ1-6,TRBV18,TGTGCCAGCTCACTCGGACAGGGGGACAATTCACCCCTCCACTTT,CASSLGQGDNSPLHF
TRBD1,.,TRBJ1-2,TRBV27,TGTGCCAGCAGGGCCCCGGGACAGGGCTATGGCTACACCTTC,CASRAPGQGYGYTF
.,.,TRBJ2-4,TRBV4-3,TGCGCCAGCAGCCCAGCACGGGGGAGTGGGACCAAAAACATTCAGTACTTC,CASSPARGSGTKNIQYF
.,.,TRBJ1-1,TRBV7-9,TGTGCCAGCAGCCGAGACACGAACACTGAAGCTTTCTTT,CASSRDTNTEAFF
.,.,TRBJ1-2,TRBV5-6,TGTGCCAGCAGCTTGGTGTGGCAGGGAAACTCTCTTATCGGCTACACCTTC,CASSLVWQGNSLIGYTF
TRBD1,.,TRBJ1-6,TRBV19,TGTGCCAGTAGTAGCTCCGGGACAGGGAGATCACCCCTCCACTTT,CASSSSGTGRSPLHF